The sequence of this TCR beta chain was determined in a study of T cell responses to AZD1222 COVID-19 vaccine. As for the study in general: Second-dose schedules of about 4 or about 12 weeks were combined. Study-wide results and limits: Possibly, clonal diversity was underestimated; donors were largely white British and included more females. Repertoires were obtained solely post-peak T cell response.

TCRdb keeps only in-frame clones here, not all; method: immunoSEQ multiplex PCR. The top ten clones hold over 1.5% of a sample with fewer than 130,000 clones, roughly nine tenths of them seen once. This clone was picked up one time. Its antigen remains unidentified. This CDR3 has 15 residues. Per the germline V gene, CDR1 is MNHEY and CDR2 is SMNVEV (reference sequence). Trimming cost V 10 bases and J 2 bases, with 21 bases left between them. The clonotype originates from an adult in good health. The input for sequencing was peripheral blood, taken on day 0 of AZD1222 vaccination. V usage is TRBV27 and J usage is TRBJ2-7; D uncertain. The CDR3, as DNA: TGTGCCACGCGCCCTGAACGGGTGAGGCCCTACGAGCAGTACTTC. Protein: CATRPERVRPYEQYF.